The present T cell receptor beta chain was sequenced within a study of T cell responses to AZD1222 COVID-19 vaccine. Study-wide results and caveats: The study identified only a handful of AZD1222 recipients as seropositive at baseline.

TCRdb's copy holds only in-frame clones and misses some; the assay was immunoSEQ multiplex PCR. The table shows some 170,000 clones, with roughly nine tenths occurring only once. The CDR3 loop spans 13 amino acids. The V end was cut by 5 bases, the J end by 3 bases, with 10 bases between. From germline, CDR1 is SGHNT and CDR2 YENEEA. Note on this clone: Its specificity is not known.

Specimen: peripheral blood, collected on day 0 of AZD1222 vaccination. This chain connects TRBV11-3 to TRBJ1-1; D may be TRBD1 (5 bases). The origin of this receptor is an adult in good health. CDR3 sequence: CASSRGPYTEAFF. The CDR3 region has the DNA TGTGCCAGCAGCAGGGGCCCCTACACTGAAGCTTTCTTT.